This T cell receptor beta chain was sequenced in a study of cytomegalovirus exposure and HLA in healthy donors. Study results and limitations: Compared with the roughly 700-donor mean, an Asian-associated ancestry cluster reportedly had fewer N-insertions, according to a later analysis.

Per the germline V gene, CDR1 is ENHRY and CDR2 is SYGVKD. The CDR3 covers 15 residues. V lost 3 bases, J lost 1 base, and 12 bases lay in between. PCR was performed using 60 Vbeta and 13 Jbeta primers. TCRdb's table, derived via immunoSEQ multiplex PCR, lists solely in-frame clones and lacks some. The profile covers some 92,000 clones, with 65% to 80% appearing a single time and 2.5% to 3.5% taken by the ten largest. As for this clone: Its cognate antigen is unknown.

Sample: PBMCs. This chain links TRBV10-3 with TRBJ1-1; TRBD1 might be the D (6 bases). This receptor was obtained from a man younger than 45 in good health and CMV-seronegative. The CDR3 sequence: CAISDSGQTNTEAFF. The CDR3 DNA is TGTGCCATCAGTGACTCGGGACAAACGAACACTGAAGCTTTCTTT.